The clone carrying this TCR beta chain was seen many times. Antigen specificity is unknown. This sample stems from a study of blood T cells in healthy people across ages. The germline V gene has CDR1 ENHRY and CDR2 SYGVKD. This CDR3 spans 13 amino acids. The J segment lost 4 bases and the V segment lost 9 bases, leaving 5 bases of the junction unmatched. Whole-study results and caveats: Expanded clonotype shifts may have been confounded, as the donors had an unknown CMV status. Long-lived donors exceeded aged donors in naive CD4+ cells and diversity. Diversity of TCR beta per million T cells declined in a roughly linear way with age.

With a J-beta primer mix and a sample-barcoded 5' primer, a second PCR ran about 7 to 11 cycles. MiXCR was run by TCRdb on the 5' RACE reads, yielding one entry per CDR3 protein. This table has around 1,500,000 distinct CDR3 sequences, roughly 40% appearing once. Sequencing was performed on blood. The origin of this receptor is a woman under 30 in good health. The chain is built from TRBV10-3 and TRBJ2-1, with 8 positions matching TRBD1. CDR3 residues: CAIGQGFYNEQFF. Written as DNA, the CDR3 is TGTGCCATAGGACAGGGTTTTTACAATGAGCAGTTCTTC.